Listed below are T cell receptor beta chains from one sample, sequenced in a study of shared clonotypes between healthy human individuals. The protocol was immunoSEQ multiplex PCR, while the TCRdb copy is restricted to in-frame clones and leaves out a portion. The table lists 2 million to 3 million clones, roughly 93% of them singletons, with 0.36% in the top ten. What was sequenced was naive CD4+ T cells from PBMCs. All receptors derive from a man aged 18 to 29 in good health. Some clones in this sample may be carry-over from other donors' samples. CDR3s include the opening cysteine and the closing phenylalanine or tryptophan. A D gene is named only where the DNA matches it firmly. A clone size is listed for some rows: how often the clone was seen (once, few, many), or a class if it is expanded.

CDR3aa	CDR3nt	d_gene	v_gene	abundance	j_gene
CASSSARAPRATQYF	TGTGCCAGCAGCTCCGCCCGAGCACCCCGAGCGACCCAGTACTTC	.	TRBV7-3	.	TRBJ2-5
CASSATGGVNYGYTF	TGTGCCAGCAGCGCGACAGGGGGCGTCAACTATGGCTACACCTTC	TRBD1	TRBV9	.	TRBJ1-2
CASSDELAGDPLEQYF	TGTGCCAGCAGTGACGAGCTAGCGGGAGATCCGCTCGAGCAGTACTTC	TRBD2	TRBV25-1	.	TRBJ2-7
CASSRTGGETGELFF	TGTGCCAGCAGTCGTACAGGGGGCGAAACCGGGGAGCTGTTTTTT	TRBD1	TRBV6-1	.	TRBJ2-2
CASGLGGTDTQYF	TGTGCTAGTGGTTTAGGGGGCACAGATACGCAGTATTTT	.	TRBV12-5	.	TRBJ2-3
CASSGDGQGTNSPLHF	TGTGCCAGCAGTGGGGACGGACAGGGTACTAATTCACCCCTCCACTTT	TRBD1	TRBV6-1	.	TRBJ1-6
CASSLWASGRNEQFF	TGTGCCAGCAGCTTATGGGCTAGCGGGAGAAATGAGCAGTTCTTC	TRBD2	TRBV7-9	few	TRBJ2-1
CASKQGAGDTEAFF	TGCGCCAGCAAGCAGGGGGCCGGGGACACTGAAGCTTTCTTT	TRBD1	TRBV5-1	.	TRBJ1-1
CASRQHSNQPQHF	TGTGCCAGCAGACAGCATAGCAATCAGCCCCAGCATTTT	.	TRBV2	.	TRBJ1-5
CASSQDRADSSEKLFF	TGTGCCAGCAGCCAAGATCGGGCAGACTCTTCTGAAAAACTGTTTTTT	.	TRBV4-2	.	TRBJ1-4
CAWSSRGNQPQHF	TGTGCCTGGAGCAGTAGGGGCAATCAGCCCCAGCATTTT	.	TRBV30	few	TRBJ1-5
CASSPYLAGVSDEQFF	TGTGCCAGCAGCCCGTACTTAGCGGGAGTTTCGGATGAGCAGTTCTTC	TRBD2	TRBV7-6	.	TRBJ2-1
CASSYSLRDPRNEQFF	TGTGCCAGCAGTTACTCCCTCAGGGACCCTAGGAATGAGCAGTTCTTC	.	TRBV6-5	.	TRBJ2-1
CASSLEWGQGVIGQPQHF	TGTGCCAGCAGTTTAGAATGGGGACAGGGGGTGATTGGTCAGCCCCAGCATTTT	TRBD1	TRBV28	.	TRBJ1-5
CASSLVGGGSGANVLTF	TGTGCCAGCAGCTTAGTAGGTGGGGGCTCTGGGGCCAACGTCCTGACTTTC	.	TRBV7-2	.	TRBJ2-6
CASSLAEVTGELFF	TGCGCCAGCAGCCTTGCAGAGGTCACCGGGGAGCTGTTTTTT	.	TRBV5-1	.	TRBJ2-2
CASSLILTDTQYF	TGTGCCAGCTCACTTATTCTCACAGATACGCAGTATTTT	.	TRBV18	once	TRBJ2-3
CASTPGGAGNTIYF	TGTGCCAGCACACCGGGGGGGGCTGGAAACACCATATATTTT	.	TRBV6-5	.	TRBJ1-3
CASRRLTSGSPDTQYF	TGTGCCAGCAGACGCTTGACTAGCGGGAGCCCAGATACGCAGTATTTT	TRBD2	TRBV27	.	TRBJ2-3
CASSIDRRGTGELFF	TGTGCCAGTAGTATAGATCGTCGGGGAACCGGGGAGCTGTTTTTT	.	TRBV19	.	TRBJ2-2
CASSSGSLNTEAFF	TGTGCCAGCAGCTCCGGGAGCCTGAACACTGAAGCTTTCTTT	.	TRBV7-9	.	TRBJ1-1
CASSLRLYSNQPQHF	TGTGCCAGCAGTTTGAGGCTTTATAGCAATCAGCCCCAGCATTTT	.	TRBV28	.	TRBJ1-5
CASSWDMTGVGEKLFF	TGTGCCAGCAGCTGGGACATGACAGGAGTAGGTGAAAAACTGTTTTTT	.	TRBV7-2	few	TRBJ1-4
CASSPIGTGNQPQHF	TGTGCCAGCAGCCCCATCGGGACAGGCAATCAGCCCCAGCATTTT	TRBD1	TRBV5-5	.	TRBJ1-5
CASSLSQGGHGYTF	TGTGCCAGCAGTTTGTCCCAAGGTGGGCATGGCTACACCTTC	.	TRBV27	once	TRBJ1-2
CASSKWEETQYF	TGTGCCAGCAGCAAGTGGGAGGAGACCCAGTACTTC	.	TRBV21-1	.	TRBJ2-5
CASTTSGPGSYNEQFF	TGTGCTAGTACAACCTCGGGCCCGGGCTCCTACAATGAGCAGTTCTTC	.	TRBV12-5	.	TRBJ2-1
CASSLGAILLGGYTF	TGCGCCAGCAGCTTGGGGGCCATTTTACTGGGAGGCTACACCTTC	.	TRBV5-1	.	TRBJ1-2
CASSEEGRTGELFF	TGCGCCAGCAGTGAGGAGGGGAGAACCGGGGAGCTGTTTTTT	.	TRBV10-1	.	TRBJ2-2
CASSSALLDRTPSYEQYF	TGTGCCAGCAGTTCCGCACTTCTTGACAGGACTCCTTCCTACGAGCAGTACTTC	.	TRBV28	.	TRBJ2-7
CASSTYRAGIVEQYF	TGTGCCAGCAGCACCTACAGGGCGGGGATCGTGGAGCAGTACTTC	.	TRBV7-9	.	TRBJ2-7
CAIQVGGSTDTQYF	TGTGCCATCCAGGTGGGGGGGAGCACAGATACGCAGTATTTT	TRBD2	TRBV10-3	.	TRBJ2-3
CSVGAGGFGYTF	TGCAGCGTTGGAGCAGGGGGCTTTGGCTACACCTTC	TRBD1	TRBV29-1	.	TRBJ1-2
CASSGGTVVSYEQYF	TGTGCCAGCAGTGGTGGAACGGTGGTATCCTACGAGCAGTACTTC	.	TRBV28	.	TRBJ2-7
CAWSDPGVPLGAFF	TGTGCCTGGAGTGACCCCGGAGTCCCTTTGGGAGCTTTCTTT	.	TRBV30	.	TRBJ1-1
CASSPTGTQAGELFF	TGCGCCAGCAGCCCGACCGGGACCCAGGCCGGGGAGCTGTTTTTT	.	TRBV4-1	.	TRBJ2-2
CASKDRAVPDTQYF	TGTGCCAGCAAGGACAGGGCTGTCCCAGATACGCAGTATTTT	TRBD1	TRBV6-1	.	TRBJ2-3
CASSPLAGDTNYGYTF	TGTGCCAGCTCACCGCTGGCAGGAGACACTAACTATGGCTACACCTTC	.	TRBV18	.	TRBJ1-2
CATTRGGLYGYTF	TGTGCCACCACTCGAGGGGGTCTTTATGGCTACACCTTC	.	TRBV10-3	.	TRBJ1-2
CASRGGRFSTDTQYF	TGTGCCAGCAGGGGAGGGCGGTTTAGCACAGATACGCAGTATTTT	TRBD2	TRBV28	.	TRBJ2-3
CASKARAYEQYF	TGTGCCAGTAAAGCCAGGGCCTACGAGCAGTACTTC	.	TRBV19	.	TRBJ2-7